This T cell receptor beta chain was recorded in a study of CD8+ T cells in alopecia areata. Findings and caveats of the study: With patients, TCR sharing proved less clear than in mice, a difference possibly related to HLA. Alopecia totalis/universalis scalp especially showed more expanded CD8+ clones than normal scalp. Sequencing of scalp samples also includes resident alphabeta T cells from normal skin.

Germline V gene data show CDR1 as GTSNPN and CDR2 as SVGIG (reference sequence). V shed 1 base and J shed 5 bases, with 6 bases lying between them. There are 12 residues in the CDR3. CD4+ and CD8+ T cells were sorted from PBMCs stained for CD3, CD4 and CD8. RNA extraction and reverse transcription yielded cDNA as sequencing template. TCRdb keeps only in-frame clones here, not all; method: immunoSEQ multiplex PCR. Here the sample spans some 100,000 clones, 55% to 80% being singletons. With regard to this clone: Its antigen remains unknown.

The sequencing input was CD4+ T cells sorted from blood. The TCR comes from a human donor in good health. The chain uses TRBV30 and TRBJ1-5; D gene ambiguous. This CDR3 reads CAWSDIHQPQHF. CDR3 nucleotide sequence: TGTGCCTGGAGTGACATACATCAGCCCCAGCATTTT.